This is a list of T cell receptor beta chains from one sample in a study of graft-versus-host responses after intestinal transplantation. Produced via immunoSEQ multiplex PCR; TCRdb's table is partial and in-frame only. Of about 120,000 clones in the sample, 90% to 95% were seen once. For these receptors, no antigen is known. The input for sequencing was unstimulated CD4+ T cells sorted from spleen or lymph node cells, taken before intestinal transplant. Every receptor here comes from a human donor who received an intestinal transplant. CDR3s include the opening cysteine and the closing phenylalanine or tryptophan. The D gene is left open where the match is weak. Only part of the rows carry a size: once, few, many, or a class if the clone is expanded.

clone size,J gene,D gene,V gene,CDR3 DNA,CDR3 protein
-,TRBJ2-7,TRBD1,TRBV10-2,TGCGCCAGCACCCGGGACAGGGGTGAGCAGTACTTC,CASTRDRGEQYF
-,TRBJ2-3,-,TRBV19,TGTGCCAGTAGTAGTTCCGGGCATACGCAGTATTTT,CASSSSGHTQYF
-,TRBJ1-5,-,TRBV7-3,TGTGCCAGCAGCTTAGGCAGGGATCAGCCCCAGCATTTT,CASSLGRDQPQHF
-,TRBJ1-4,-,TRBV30,TGTGCTTCTGCGCAGGGTGAAAAACTGTTTTTT,CASAQGEKLFF
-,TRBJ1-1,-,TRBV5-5,TGTGCCAGCAGCCCACAACACCCAAACACTGAAGCTTTCTTT,CASSPQHPNTEAFF
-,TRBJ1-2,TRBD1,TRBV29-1,TGCAGCGTTGAGGGACAGCCCTATGGCTACACCTTC,CSVEGQPYGYTF
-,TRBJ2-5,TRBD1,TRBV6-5,TGTGCCAGCAAGGTGGACAGGGGCAGGGAAACCCAGTACTTC,CASKVDRGRETQYF
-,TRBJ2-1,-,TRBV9,TGTGCCAGCAGCGTTCTAACCGGGACCGGGGGTAATGAGCAGTTCTTC,CASSVLTGTGGNEQFF
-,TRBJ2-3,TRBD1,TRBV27,TGTGCCAGCAGTTTAGACCCCACCCGGGACAGGGGACCTACTAGCACAGATACGCAGTATTTT,CASSLDPTRDRGPTSTDTQYF
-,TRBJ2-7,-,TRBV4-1,TGCGCCAGCAGCCAGCCCCGGGGTAGCGCCTACGAGCAGTACTTC,CASSQPRGSAYEQYF
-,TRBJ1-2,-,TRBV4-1,TGCGCCAGCAGCCTGGAGGTAAATTACTATGGCTACACCTTC,CASSLEVNYYGYTF
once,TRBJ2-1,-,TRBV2,TGTGCCAGCAGTGGGGCCTACAATGAGCAGTTCTTC,CASSGAYNEQFF
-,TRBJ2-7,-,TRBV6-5,TGTGCCAGCAGTCCTAGGGCTACGGGGGAGCAGTACTTC,CASSPRATGEQYF
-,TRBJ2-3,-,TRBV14,TGTGCCAGCAGCCAAGATATGCCCAGGGTCCCCCTTAGAAGCACAGATACGCAGTATTTT,CASSQDMPRVPLRSTDTQYF
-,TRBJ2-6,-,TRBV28,TGTGCCAGCAGTTTAGGGACCCCGGACGGCAACGTCCTGACTTTC,CASSLGTPDGNVLTF
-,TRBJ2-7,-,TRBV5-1,TGCGCCAGCAGCTTGGAGTGGGCGGCCGAGAAGTACTTC,CASSLEWAAEKYF
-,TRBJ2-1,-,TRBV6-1,TGTGCCAGTCACCGGGACGGCCGCTCCTACAATGAGCAGTTCTTC,CASHRDGRSYNEQFF
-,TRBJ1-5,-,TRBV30,TGTGCCTGGAGTCCTTTCCACAGGGTGGGTCAGCCCCAGCATTTT,CAWSPFHRVGQPQHF
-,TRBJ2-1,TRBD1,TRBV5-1,TGCGCCAGCAGTGGGACAGGGCCGGATGAGCAGTTCTTC,CASSGTGPDEQFF
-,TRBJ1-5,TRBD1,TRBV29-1,TGCAGCGTTCAGGGACAGGGAAGTCAGCCCCAGCATTTT,CSVQGQGSQPQHF
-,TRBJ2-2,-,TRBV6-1,TGTGCCAGCAGTGAAATCATGAACACCGGGGAGCTGTTTTTT,CASSEIMNTGELFF
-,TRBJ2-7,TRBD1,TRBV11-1,TGTGCCAGCAGCTTCTCCGGGACAGGGGGCCACGAGCAGTACTTC,CASSFSGTGGHEQYF
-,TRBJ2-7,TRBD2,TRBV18,TGTGCCAGCTCTTGGCGACTAGCGGGAGTCTACGAGCAGTACTTC,CASSWRLAGVYEQYF
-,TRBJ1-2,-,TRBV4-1,TGCGCCAGCAGCCAAGAATCAGTTCGGAGTGGCTACACCTTC,CASSQESVRSGYTF
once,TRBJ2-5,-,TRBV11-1,TGTGCCAGCAGGGAACTCTCGGAGACCCAGTACTTC,CASRELSETQYF
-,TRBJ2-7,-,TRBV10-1,TGCGCCAGCAGAGGAAAGAACGAGCAGTACTTC,CASRGKNEQYF
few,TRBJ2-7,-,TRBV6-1,TGTGCCAGCAGTGAACAGGGAACCTACGAGCAGTACTTC,CASSEQGTYEQYF
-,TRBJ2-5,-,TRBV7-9,TGTGCCAGCAGCTCCGGGGAGACCCAGTACTTC,CASSSGETQYF
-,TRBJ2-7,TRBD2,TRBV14,TGTGCCAGCAGCCTCGGGACTAGCGGGTACTACGAGCAGTACTTC,CASSLGTSGYYEQYF
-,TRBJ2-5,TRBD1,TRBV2,TGTGCCAGCAGGGGAGACAGGGGGATGAAAGAGACCCAGTACTTC,CASRGDRGMKETQYF
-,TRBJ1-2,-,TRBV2,TGTGCCAGCAGTCGCCTGGGGTCAGGGAACTATGGCTACACCTTC,CASSRLGSGNYGYTF
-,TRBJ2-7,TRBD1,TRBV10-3,TGTGCCATCAGCCAATCGGCCGGGACAGGGGACGAGCAGTACTTC,CAISQSAGTGDEQYF
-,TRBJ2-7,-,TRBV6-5,TGTGCCAGCAGTTACTCGTCAGGCCTCTCCTACGAGCAGTACTTC,CASSYSSGLSYEQYF
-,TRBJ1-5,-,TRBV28,TGTGCCAGCAGCCCCTCCTACGGGGGGGCGCGGCAGCCCCAGCATTTT,CASSPSYGGARQPQHF
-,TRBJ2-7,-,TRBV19,TGTGCCAGTAGTATAGGTTGGGGATTCTACGAGCAGTACTTC,CASSIGWGFYEQYF
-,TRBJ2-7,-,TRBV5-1,TGCGCCAGCAGACACAATTCGGGTCCCACTTACGAGCAGTACTTC,CASRHNSGPTYEQYF
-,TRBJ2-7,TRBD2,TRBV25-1,TGTGCCAGCAGTGAATCCGGACTAGCTGCCTACGAGCAGTACTTC,CASSESGLAAYEQYF
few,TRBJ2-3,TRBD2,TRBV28,TGTGCCAGCAGTTTACTAGCGGGAGCAGATACGCAGTATTTT,CASSLLAGADTQYF
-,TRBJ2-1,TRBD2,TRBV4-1,TGCGCCAGCAGCCAAGAAGGGGGGATCTTGGGGCTAGCGGGAGATAATGAGCAGTTCTTC,CASSQEGGILGLAGDNEQFF
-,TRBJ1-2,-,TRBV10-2,TGCGCCAGCAGTGAAACCGGGACCAACGGCTACACCTTC,CASSETGTNGYTF
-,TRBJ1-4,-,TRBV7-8,TGTGCCAGCAGCACCGGCCCGTTATCTAATGAAAAACTGTTTTTT,CASSTGPLSNEKLFF
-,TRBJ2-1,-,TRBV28,TGTGCCAGCAGCCTGACGGGAAATGAGCAGTTCTTC,CASSLTGNEQFF
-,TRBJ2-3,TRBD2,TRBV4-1,TGCGCCAGCAGCCAAGATCCGGCTAGCGGGAGAAGGGATACGCAGTATTTT,CASSQDPASGRRDTQYF
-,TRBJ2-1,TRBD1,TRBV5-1,TGCGCCAGCAGCTTCGGGACAGGGGGGGGTGAGCAGTTCTTC,CASSFGTGGGEQFF
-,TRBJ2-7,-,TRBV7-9,TGTGCCAGCAGCTTAGACTCCTCCTACGAGCAGTACTTC,CASSLDSSYEQYF
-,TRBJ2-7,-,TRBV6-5,TGTGCCAGCAGGGGGGGCGGGAGCTCCCACGAGCAGTACTTC,CASRGGGSSHEQYF
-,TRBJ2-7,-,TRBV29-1,TGCAGCGACCCGGAATGGCTGGGGGGCCACTACGAGCAGTACTTC,CSDPEWLGGHYEQYF
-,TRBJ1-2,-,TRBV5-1,TGCGCCAGCAGCGACGGGTCCTTCTATGGCTACACCTTC,CASSDGSFYGYTF
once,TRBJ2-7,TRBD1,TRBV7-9,TGTGCCAGCAGCCCCGGGACAGGGCCCCCTTCCTACGAGCAGTACTTC,CASSPGTGPPSYEQYF
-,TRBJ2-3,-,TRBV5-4,TGTGCCAGCAGCTTGGGTATAGACAGGGATACGCAGTATTTT,CASSLGIDRDTQYF
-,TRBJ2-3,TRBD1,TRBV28,TGTGCCGGGCAGAGGGACAGTCGCACAGATACGCAGTATTTT,CAGQRDSRTDTQYF
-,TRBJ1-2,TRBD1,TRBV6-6,TGTGCCAGCAGTTACGGACAGGGCCGGGGGAATGGCTACACCTTC,CASSYGQGRGNGYTF
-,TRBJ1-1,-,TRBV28,TGTGCCAGCAGTAAGTCGTCCCCGGCTGAGGCTTTCTTT,CASSKSSPAEAFF
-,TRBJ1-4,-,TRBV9,TGTGCCAGCAGCGTAGGGACTAATGAAAAACTGTTTTTT,CASSVGTNEKLFF
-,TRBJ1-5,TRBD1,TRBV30,TGTGCCTCGCAGGGGGCTGGTCAGCCCCAGCATTTT,CASQGAGQPQHF
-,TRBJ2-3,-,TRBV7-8,TGTGCCAGCAGCTCACTAGTCCCAGATACGCAGTATTTT,CASSSLVPDTQYF
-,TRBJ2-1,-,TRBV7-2,TGTGCCAGCAGCCAGGCTGGCGGGACGAGTGAGCAGTTCTTC,CASSQAGGTSEQFF
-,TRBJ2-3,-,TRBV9,TGTGCCAGCAGCGTTGTCGGCAGTAAATACACAGATACGCAGTATTTT,CASSVVGSKYTDTQYF
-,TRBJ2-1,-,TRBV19,TGTGCCAGTAGTCTACGGACCTCCTACAATGAGCAGTTCTTC,CASSLRTSYNEQFF
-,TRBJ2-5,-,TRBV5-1,TGCGCCAGCAGCATGTCCGGGACACCTCAAGAGACCCAGTACTTC,CASSMSGTPQETQYF